This T cell receptor (beta chain) was sequenced in a study of shared clonotypes between healthy human individuals. About the research overall: Each donor had three CD4 naive, three CD4 memory, two CD8 naive and one CD8 memory plate.

At the deep level, the assay was run. TCRdb's copy holds only in-frame clones and misses some; the assay was immunoSEQ multiplex PCR. The sample shows around 2.5 million clones, more than 85% of them seen only once. In regard to this clone: Its cognate antigen is unknown. The same CDR3 can be traced to other DNA sequences in this sample.

Germline V gene data show CDR1 as MDHEN and CDR2 as SYDVKM. The V gene lost 3 bases and the J gene lost 4 bases, with 12 bases spanning the gap. The CDR3 runs 14 residues. Study observations and caveats: In contrast to clonotypes shared by all four donors, non-shared clonotypes had lower generation probabilities. Generally, naive subsets (rather than memory subsets) showed larger estimated richness.

The TCR was taken from a man aged 18 to 30 in good health. Some clones in this sample may be carry-over from other donors' samples. The V gene is TRBV28, the J gene TRBJ2-5; D gene uncertain. The material sequenced was naive CD4+ T cells from PBMCs. Subset in this sample: CD45RA+ positively selected. CDR3 in DNA: TGTGCCAGCAGTTTTGCCAGAGGCAGAGAGACCCAGTACTTC. The encoded protein is CASSFARGRETQYF.